These T cell receptor beta chains were read from a single sample in a study of blood T cell repertoires in COVID-19. Assay used: immunoSEQ multiplex PCR; TCRdb lists only in-frame clones, some missing. The sample shows about 210,000 clones, approximately 89% of them seen only once. Specimen: peripheral blood. These receptors all come from a middle-aged woman with acute or convalescent COVID-19. Each CDR3 is given with its conserved first and last residue. A D gene is named only where the DNA matches it firmly. A clone size is listed for some rows: how often the clone was seen (once, few, many), or a class if it is expanded.

clone size,J gene,V gene,D gene,CDR3 length,CDR3 protein,CDR3 DNA
few,TRBJ1-3,TRBV5-5,.,15,CASSFGGTSGNTIYF,TGTGCCAGCAGCTTCGGGGGGACCTCTGGAAACACCATATATTTT
.,TRBJ1-2,TRBV9,.,15,CASSVEGGWQGSYTF,TGTGCCAGCAGCGTAGAGGGAGGGTGGCAGGGTAGCTACACCTTC
.,TRBJ2-6,TRBV24-1,TRBD1,16,CATSRYDRAGANVLTF,TGTGCCACCAGTCGGTACGACAGGGCTGGGGCCAACGTCCTGACTTTC
.,TRBJ2-5,TRBV7-7,TRBD1,15,CASSLGTGQKETQYF,TGTGCCAGCAGCCTAGGGACAGGGCAAAAAGAGACCCAGTACTTC
.,TRBJ1-2,TRBV15,TRBD1,14,CATSPRGQGFGYTF,TGTGCCACCAGCCCCAGGGGACAGGGTTTTGGCTACACCTTC
.,TRBJ1-2,TRBV6-5,.,15,CASYPQAQGSSGYTF,TGTGCCAGCTACCCCCAAGCGCAGGGGTCCTCTGGCTACACCTTC
.,TRBJ2-2,TRBV5-5,TRBD1,15,CASSLTGGGSGELFF,TGTGCCAGCAGCTTGACAGGGGGTGGCTCCGGGGAGCTGTTTTTT
.,TRBJ2-1,TRBV30,.,15,CAWSVPQALYNEQFF,TGTGCCTGGAGTGTACCACAGGCCCTATACAATGAGCAGTTCTTC
.,TRBJ1-1,TRBV27,.,13,CASSLTPEAEAFF,TGTGCCAGCAGTCTAACCCCCGAGGCTGAAGCTTTCTTT
.,TRBJ2-2,TRBV11-3,TRBD1,13,CASSRQGSGELFF,TGTGCCAGCAGCCGACAGGGGTCCGGGGAGCTGTTTTTT
.,TRBJ1-2,TRBV4-2,.,13,CASSLGKGDGYTF,TGTGCCAGCAGCCTCGGAAAGGGAGATGGCTACACCTTC
.,TRBJ1-2,TRBV13,TRBD1,14,CASRLGQGARGYTF,TGTGCCAGCAGGCTCGGGCAGGGGGCGCGGGGCTACACCTTC
.,TRBJ1-2,TRBV4-1,.,13,CASSQDRGDGYTF,TGCGCCAGCAGCCAAGATAGGGGTGATGGCTACACCTTC
.,TRBJ1-2,TRBV5-4,.,13,CASSSQVNYGYTF,TGTGCCAGCAGCTCCCAGGTTAACTATGGCTACACCTTC
.,TRBJ1-2,TRBV5-6,TRBD1,13,CASSLAQGIGYTF,TGTGCCAGCAGCTTGGCACAGGGGATAGGCTACACCTTC
.,TRBJ2-3,TRBV24-1,.,18,CATSDPFLRDSYTDTQYF,TGTGCCACCAGTGATCCTTTTTTGAGGGACTCCTACACAGATACGCAGTATTTT
.,TRBJ1-2,TRBV28,TRBD1,15,CASRRTGGANYGYTF,TGTGCCAGCAGACGGACAGGGGGAGCTAACTATGGCTACACCTTC
once,TRBJ1-2,TRBV24-1,.,13,CATSDWTDYGYTF,TGTGCCACCAGTGACTGGACAGATTATGGCTACACCTTC
.,TRBJ1-2,TRBV5-5,.,14,CASRGGNANYGYTF,TGTGCCAGCAGGGGAGGGAACGCTAACTATGGCTACACCTTC
once,TRBJ1-2,TRBV2,TRBD1,14,CASRPGQGNYGYTF,TGTGCCAGCAGACCCGGACAGGGGAACTATGGCTACACCTTC
.,TRBJ2-2,TRBV7-2,.,16,CASSLGASINTGELFF,TGTGCCAGCAGCTTGGGGGCTAGCATTAACACCGGGGAGCTGTTTTTT
.,TRBJ1-6,TRBV2,TRBD1,14,CAGRQGLDNSPLHF,TGTGCCGGTAGACAGGGATTGGATAATTCACCCCTCCACTTT
.,TRBJ1-3,TRBV9,.,15,CASSAAGRLGNTIYF,TGTGCCAGCAGCGCCGCGGGGCGGTTAGGAAACACCATATATTTT
.,TRBJ1-3,TRBV3-1/TRBV3-2,.,14,CASSQRETGNTIYF,TGTGCCAGCAGCCAGCGGGAGACTGGAAACACCATATATTTT
.,TRBJ1-1,TRBV29-1,.,15,CSVVGGLGVNTEAFF,TGCAGCGTTGTAGGAGGGTTAGGGGTGAACACTGAAGCTTTCTTT
once,TRBJ1-6,TRBV5-1,TRBD1,15,CASSPGQGQNSPLHF,TGCGCCAGCAGCCCCGGACAGGGCCAAAATTCACCCCTCCACTTT
.,TRBJ1-2,TRBV27,TRBD1,13,CASSFPGGYGYTF,TGTGCCAGCAGTTTTCCAGGGGGATATGGCTACACCTTC
.,TRBJ2-1,TRBV7-8,TRBD2,18,CASSLSLAGAYSYNEQFF,TGTGCCAGCAGCTTATCGCTAGCGGGGGCGTACTCCTACAATGAGCAGTTCTTC
.,TRBJ2-5,TRBV24-1,.,17,CATSDRGDGSYRETQYF,TGTGCCACCAGTGACAGGGGGGACGGATCCTATCGAGAGACCCAGTACTTC
once,TRBJ2-6,TRBV5-1,.,17,CASSDRSNTMGANVLTF,TGCGCCAGCAGCGACCGTTCCAATACTATGGGGGCCAACGTCCTGACTTTC